The 8 T cell receptor beta chains below were found in one sample sequenced in a study of blood T cell repertoires in COVID-19. Assay: immunoSEQ multiplex PCR; the TCRdb copy retains only in-frame clones and omits some. The sample holds about 44,000 clones, roughly nine tenths seen once. The sequencing input was peripheral blood. These receptors all stem from a woman older than 75 in a cohort sampled during active or convalescent COVID-19.

V gene TRBV4-3 combines with J gene TRBJ2-1; 11 positions match TRBD2. CDR3 length: 15 residues. The ends lost 5 bases at V and 12 bases at J; junction bases unmatched: 12. Germline CDR1 and CDR2: LGHNA and YSLEER. CDR3 DNA sequence: TGCGCCAGCAGCGTTCTAGCGGGAGGCCCGTTGTCGCAGTTCTTC. This sequence encodes CASSVLAGGPLSQFF.

This chain uses TRBV6-5 with TRBJ1-1; 8 nucleotides match TRBD1. CDR3 length: 15 amino acids. Germline V CDR1 and CDR2: MNHEY, SVGAGI. V lost 0 bases and J lost 4; bases outside the gene matches: 4. In DNA, the CDR3 is TGTGCCAGCAGTTACTCGGGACAGGTAGTCACTGAAGCTTTCTTT. Translated: CASSYSGQVVTEAFF.

This clone was detected only once. This chain joins TRBV6-5 and TRBJ2-7; 8 bases are a match to TRBD1. The trim removed 5 bases at V and 2 bases at J, leaving 8 bases unmatched. Germline values: CDR1 MNHEY, CDR2 SVGAGI. CDR3 size: 15 residues. CDR3 sequence: CASSPTGGKTYEQYF. The CDR3 DNA is TGTGCCAGCAGTCCAACAGGGGGTAAAACCTACGAGCAGTACTTC.

V usage is TRBV10-3 and J usage is TRBJ2-7, with 11 bases matching TRBD2. Trimming cost V 0 bases and J 3 bases; bases outside gene matches: 4. Germline V gene data show CDR1 as ENHRY and CDR2 as SYGVKD. CDR3 length: 16 amino acids. The CDR3 spells CAISESTSGRGYEQYF. In DNA, the CDR3 is TGTGCCATCAGTGAGTCCACTAGCGGGAGAGGCTACGAGCAGTACTTC.

The chain employs TRBV18 and TRBJ1-1, with TRBD1 matching over 7 bases. The CDR3 loop spans 16 amino acids. Germline V gene lookup returns CDR1 KGHSH and CDR2 LQKENI. Losses at the gene ends were 2 bases for V and 2 bases for J; bases not matched to a gene: 8. This chain's CDR3 is CASSPTGVGGNTEAFF. CDR3 nucleotide sequence: TGTGCCAGCTCACCAACAGGGGTTGGGGGTAACACTGAAGCTTTCTTT.

The chain combines TRBV9 with TRBJ2-1; 7 positions match TRBD1. Germline CDR1 and CDR2: SGDLS and YYNGEE. This CDR3 region has 15 residues. The J segment lost 3 bases and the V segment lost 0 bases, leaving 3 bases of the junction unmatched. The CDR3 is CASSVDQGDYNEQFF. DNA for the CDR3: TGTGCCAGCAGCGTAGACCAGGGGGACTACAATGAGCAGTTCTTC.

The J gene is TRBJ2-7, the V gene TRBV11-2; 8 bases line up with TRBD2. Trimming cost V 6 bases and J 3 bases; bases outside gene matches: 7. Germline CDR1 SGHAT, CDR2 FQNNGV. The CDR3 is made up of 14 amino acids. CDR3 nucleotides: TGTGCCAGCAGAACTGGGGCGGGGGGCTACGAGCAGTACTTC. It is translated as CASRTGAGGYEQYF.

This chain uses TRBV19 with TRBJ2-1; 12 bases fit TRBD2. V was pared by 5 bases and J by 9 bases, with 8 bases of the junction left unmatched. Germline-derived CDR1 and CDR2 are LNHDA and SQIVND (reference sequence). This CDR3 comprises 15 residues. CDR3 DNA: TGTGCCAGTAGTTCTACTAGCGGGGGGTTCAGTGAGCAGTTCTTC. It codes for CASSSTSGGFSEQFF.